Following are 23 T cell receptor beta chains from one sample sequenced in a study of identical twins. TCRdb processed the 5' RACE reads anew with MiXCR; each CDR3 protein has one entry. The sample records about 340,000 distinct CDR3 sequences, 9% to 15% being singletons. This same sample was also part of a study on yellow fever vaccine responses in identical twins.

The sequencing sample was made of CD8+ T cells sorted from blood. Every receptor here comes from a woman aged 18-29 years in good health.

This clonotype occurred a few times. The chain combines TRBV11-2 with TRBJ2-2; D is uncertain. V was cut by 5 bases and J by 5 bases, with 6 bases left in between. CDR1 is SGHAT, CDR2 FQNNGV, per germline. The CDR3 contains 12 residues. DNA of the CDR3: TGTGCCAGCAGCCCCTTTACCGGGGAGCTGTTTTTT. Translating it yields CASSPFTGELFF.

The chain links TRBV7-9 to TRBJ2-5, with 7 bases identical to TRBD1. Germline V gives CDR1 SEHNR, CDR2 FQNEAQ (reference sequence). The CDR3 sequence is 15 residues long. J gave up 3 bases and V 5 bases, and 9 bases lay outside the gene matches. CDR3 sequence reads: CASSPPGTEKETQYF. CDR3 in DNA: TGTGCCAGCAGCCCCCCCGGGACAGAAAAAGAGACCCAGTACTTC.

V and J are TRBV6-5 and TRBJ2-3, with TRBD2 identical over 7 bases. The CDR3 is 12 residues long. After removal of 7 bases from V and 4 bases from J, the junction contained 2 bases not matched to a gene. Germline V gene data show CDR1 as MNHEY and CDR2 as SVGAGI. The CDR3 sequence: CASTGLADTQYF. Here the CDR3 DNA reads TGTGCCAGCACCGGACTAGCAGATACGCAGTATTTT.

This clonotype was counted ten times or more. The rearrangement uses TRBV7-9 and TRBJ2-1, with TRBD2 identical over 12 bases. V shed 2 bases and J 7 bases; nucleotides not matched to a gene: 9. CDR1 and CDR2 from the germline V gene are SEHNR and FQNEAQ (reference sequence). The CDR3 extends over 17 amino acids. The CDR3 is CASSLSPMGLAGNEQFF. The CDR3 DNA follows: TGTGCCAGCAGCTTAAGCCCAATGGGACTAGCGGGTAATGAGCAGTTCTTC. The full variable domain, its missing parts supplied by reference TRBV7-9 and TRBJ2-1, is DTGVSQNPRHKITKRGQNVTFRCDPISEHNRLYWYRQTLGQGPEFLTYFQNEAQLEKSRLLSDRFSAERPKGSFSTLEIQRTEQGDSAMYLCASSLSPMGLAGNEQFFGPGTRLTVL.

This clonotype was observed a handful of times. This rearrangement joins TRBV7-8 to TRBJ2-5, with unresolved D. Germline V gene sequence: CDR1 SGHVS, CDR2 FQNEAQ. The germline V and J ends were trimmed by 4 bases and 5 bases, with 11 bases remaining between them. The CDR3 totals 13 residues. The CDR3 loop reads CASSSSDEETQYF. In DNA, the CDR3 is TGTGCCAGCAGCTCTTCAGATGAGGAGACCCAGTACTTC.

This clonotype has only a few counts. This is likely a read error, given that the CDR3 carries no conserved phenylalanine or tryptophan at its end. It is unclear where the CDR3 begins or ends on the DNA, so no DNA is shown, and the CDR3 is as TCRdb lists it. The chain employs TRBV28 and TRBJ2-7; TRBD2 reflects the table's D call only, with no check against the DNA. Germline V CDR1 and CDR2: MDHEN, SYDVKM. The CDR3 length is 11 residues, termini included. The CDR3 reads CASSRKAGVLL.

The chain carries TRBV6-1 and TRBJ2-2; no reliable D call. CDR1 MNHNS and CDR2 SASEGT come from the germline V gene. The CDR3 runs to 14 residues. V gave up 8 bases and J gave up 3 bases, with 13 bases separating them. CDR3 in amino acids: CASVAQADTGELFF. The CDR3 nucleotides are TGTGCCAGCGTGGCCCAGGCGGACACCGGGGAGCTGTTTTTT.

The rearrangement uses TRBV19 and TRBJ2-1, with D perhaps matching TRBD2 (6 bases). Germline assignment: CDR1 LNHDA and CDR2 SQIVND (reference sequence). Deletions cut 3 bases from V and 0 bases from J, with 12 bases between. The length of the CDR3 is 16 residues. CDR3 loop: CASSIERASSYNEQFF. CDR3 coding DNA: TGTGCCAGTAGTATTGAGCGGGCTAGCTCCTACAATGAGCAGTTCTTC.

This clonotype was observed many times. The junction does not match germline at one end; this may be a read error. The genes are TRBV7-3 and TRBJ2-1, with D possibly TRBD1 on 6 matching bases. Germline V CDR1 and CDR2: SGHTA, FQGTGA. This CDR3 has 13 amino acids. The CDR3 spells CASSTGFYNEQFF. Here the CDR3 DNA reads TGTGCTAGCAGCACAGGGTTCTACAATGAGCAGTTCTTC. Full variable domain (remainder filled in from reference TRBV7-3 and TRBJ2-1): GAGVSQTPSNKVTEKGKYVELRCDPISGHTALYWYRQSLGQGPEFLIYFQGTGAADDSGLPNDRFFAVRPEGSVSTLKIQRTERGDSAVYLCASSTGFYNEQFFGPGTRLTVL.

The chain carries TRBV13 and TRBJ2-7, with a possible D match to TRBD1 (5 bases). The germline gives CDR1 PRHDT, CDR2 FYEKMQ (reference sequence). V was cut by 3 bases and J by 4 bases, with 13 bases left in between. The CDR3 runs 14 residues. CDR3 sequence reads: CASSLGRRSYEQYF. The CDR3, as DNA: TGTGCCAGCAGCTTGGGGCGGAGAAGTTACGAGCAGTACTTC. The variable domain in full, completed from reference TRBV13 and TRBJ2-7, reads AAGVIQSPRHLIKEKRETATLKCYPIPRHDTVYWYQQGPGQDPQFLISFYEKMQSDKGSIPDRFSAQQFSDYHSELNMSSLELGDSALYFCASSLGRRSYEQYFGPGTRLTVT.

This sequence joins TRBV13 and TRBJ2-7, with a weak D call TRBD1 (6 bases). Trimming shortened V by 4 bases and J by 3 bases, and 13 bases separated the two germline ends. Germline-derived CDR1 and CDR2 are PRHDT and FYEKMQ (reference sequence). The CDR3 extends over 14 amino acids. CDR3 DNA: TGTGCCAGCAGCTCAACACAGGGTGTCTACGAGCAGTACTTC. This translates into CASSSTQGVYEQYF.

This clonotype was observed many times. The chain carries TRBV6-4 and TRBJ2-1; D may be TRBD2 (6 bases). V dropped 0 bases and J dropped 3 bases, with 12 bases sitting between them. This CDR3 is 16 amino acids long. From germline, CDR1 is MRHNA and CDR2 SNTAGT. The CDR3 here is CASSDSSPSDYNEQFF. CDR3 nucleotide sequence: TGTGCCAGCAGTGACTCGAGTCCTAGCGACTACAATGAGCAGTTCTTC.

The CDR3 spells CASSERDRLNTEAFF. The CDR3 DNA follows: TGTGCCAGCAGTGAGCGGGACAGGCTCAACACTGAAGCTTTCTTT. The genes are TRBV2 and TRBJ1-1; 8 nucleotides match TRBD1. V lost 3 bases, J lost 2 bases, and 5 bases stayed unmatched. CDR1 and CDR2 from the germline V gene are SNHLY and FYNNEI. This CDR3 has 15 amino acids.

This clonotype has more than one count but fewer than ten. This chain connects TRBV29-1 to TRBJ2-7; the D gene is possibly TRBD1 (5 bases). Trimming removed 4 bases at V and 3 bases at J, with 13 bases between. This CDR3 has 13 residues. CDR1 is SQVTM, CDR2 ANQGSEA, per germline. For the CDR3, the DNA is TGCAGCGTTGGGCAGGGCATGGGCTACGAGCAGTACGTC. Protein sequence: CSVGQGMGYEQYV.

The chain has TRBV6-1 and TRBJ2-1, with TRBD1 identical over 7 bases. This CDR3 has 14 amino acids. Losses at the gene ends were 0 bases for V and 9 bases for J; bases not matched to a gene: 5. The germline gives CDR1 MNHNS, CDR2 SASEGT. The CDR3 protein is CASSEAGQPGEQFF. CDR3 DNA: TGTGCCAGCAGTGAAGCGGGACAGCCTGGTGAGCAGTTCTTC.

The CDR3 sequence: CSVELAGDGGTFYEQYF. The CDR3 DNA reads as TGCAGCGTTGAACTAGCGGGAGACGGCGGGACTTTCTACGAGCAGTACTTC. V and J are TRBV29-1 and TRBJ2-7; 10 bases fit TRBD2. CDR1 is SQVTM, CDR2 ANQGSEA, per germline. V lost 2 bases, J lost 3 bases, and 13 bases stayed unmatched. This CDR3 region has 17 residues.

This clonotype was detected a few times. The chain uses TRBV18 and TRBJ2-7; perhaps TRBD1 as D (6 bases). CDR3 size: 14 residues. Trimming left V 4 bases short and J 1 base short, with 11 bases between. Germline values: CDR1 KGHSH, CDR2 LQKENI. The CDR3 reads CASSRGGRSYEQYV. The CDR3 coding sequence is TGTGCCAGCTCACGAGGGGGACGTTCCTACGAGCAGTACGTC.

The chain couples TRBV10-1 to TRBJ1-5; 7 positions match TRBD1. Trimming removed 6 bases from V and 3 bases from J; junction bases left unmatched: 17. The CDR3 runs 18 residues. The V gene's germline CDR1 is WNHNN and CDR2 SYGVQD (reference sequence). As DNA, the CDR3 is TGCGCCAGCAGACGGACCCAAGGGACAGCAACCTACAATCAGCCCCAGCATTTT. Its translation is CASRRTQGTATYNQPQHF.

The chain links TRBV2 to TRBJ1-6; 11 bases are a match to TRBD1. CDR3 size: 22 residues. The V segment lost 4 bases and the J segment 0 bases; nucleotides outside the gene matches: 17. Looked up from germline, CDR1 is SNHLY and CDR2 is FYNNEI. The CDR3 nucleotides are TGTGCCAGCAGTGCCGGACAGGGGGCGAGTCCTAACTACCTCTCCTATAATTCACCCCTCCACTTT. It translates to CASSAGQGASPNYLSYNSPLHF.

This clonotype was detected only a few times. The chain recombines TRBV2 with TRBJ1-1; D is uncertain. In germline, CDR1 is SNHLY, CDR2 FYNNEI. Trimming took 4 bases from V and 1 from J, leaving 16 bases between them. The CDR3 is 16 residues long. CDR3 DNA: TGTGCCAGCAGTGTCTATATTTCGGAGGGGAACACTGAAGCTTTCTTT. It specifies CASSVYISEGNTEAFF.

This clonotype has more than one count but fewer than ten. The chain carries TRBV15 and TRBJ2-5, with 7 bases lining up with TRBD2. The CDR3 consists of 19 residues. V trimming: 1 base; J trimming: 1 base; junction bases outside the gene matches: 15. Germline V gene lookup returns CDR1 LNHNV and CDR2 YYDKDF (reference sequence). DNA of the CDR3: TGTGCCACCAGCAGAGGTGGGCGGGAGTCCCGGGAATCCCAAGAGACCCAGTACTTC. As protein: CATSRGGRESRESQETQYF.

V and J are TRBV9 and TRBJ2-7, with TRBD2 matching 7 bases. The CDR3 sequence is 14 residues long. V lost 0 bases to trimming and J lost 5 bases; unmatched junction nucleotides: 5. Germline CDR1 SGDLS, CDR2 YYNGEE. Here the CDR3 reads CASSVAGGSHEQYF. DNA of the CDR3: TGTGCCAGCAGCGTAGCGGGGGGATCGCACGAGCAGTACTTC.

This clonotype has only a few counts. The genes are TRBV7-6 and TRBJ2-1; 10 bases are shared with TRBD2. CDR1 is SGHVS and CDR2 is FNYEAQ in the germline V gene. The CDR3 is made up of 16 amino acids. V shed 3 bases, J shed 3 bases, and the junction held 5 bases outside the gene matches. CDR3 loop: CASSFKTSGFYNEQFF. The CDR3 bases are TGTGCCAGCAGCTTCAAGACTAGCGGGTTCTACAATGAGCAGTTCTTC.